The clone carrying this T cell receptor beta chain occurred a few times. No antigen is known for it. These data are taken from a study of T-cell reconstitution after alpha-beta-depleted transplantation in children. The study's findings and limits: Fresh T-cell production supplied most of the T-cell counts and diversity seen one year after transplant. Surviving recipient T cells and thymic progenitors produced the high day-60 TCRbeta diversity seen in some patients.

Trimming took 0 bases from V and 0 from J, leaving 10 bases between them. The V gene's germline CDR1 is LGHNA and CDR2 YSLEER. The length of the CDR3 is 16 residues. It was with unique molecular identifiers that the TCRbeta library was prepared. TCRdb used MiXCR to reprocess the PCR reads, holding one entry per CDR3 protein. The data show 450,000 to 600,000 distinct CDR3 sequences, with 10% to 15% seen just once and over 2% held by the top ten. Sequenced material: PBMCs, mostly from graft donor cells, taken 360 days after TCRalphabeta/CD19-depleted stem cell transplant. This TCR was recovered from a male patient younger than 18 who had a stem cell transplant for acute myeloid leukemia, so the T cells may come from the graft donor. The J gene is TRBJ2-3, the V gene TRBV4-3; D is unclear. CDR3 nucleotide sequence: TGCGCCAGCAGCCAAGATAATCCCCGTAGCACAGATACGCAGTATTTT. Protein sequence: CASSQDNPRSTDTQYF.